This TCR beta chain was profiled in a study of cytomegalovirus exposure and HLA in healthy donors. Study at large: The roughly 130 validation repertoires used the same platform as the approximately 620 first-cohort repertoires (as reported by a later analysis). Study findings and constraints: A few CMV-associated chains were confirmed in vitro to be specific for CMV antigens.

The CDR3 totals 12 residues. Trimming shortened V by 10 bases and J by 6 bases, and 12 bases separated the two germline ends. Germline V gene sequence: CDR1 MNHEY, CDR2 SMNVEV (reference sequence). On this clone itself: Its antigen remains unidentified.

Separation from the roughly 670-subject first cohort characterized the roughly 120-subject validation cohort, to which the donors belonged. Data came from immunoSEQ multiplex PCR; TCRdb stores just in-frame clones and leaves some out. The data contain 80,000 to 100,000 clones, approximately 91% of them singletons. The gene calls are TRBV27 and TRBJ2-2; a weak D match, TRBD1 (6 bases). The receptor was derived from a man under 40 in good health and CMV-seronegative. Sequencing used PBMCs. The CDR3 here is CATRTGSGELFF. CDR3 sequence (DNA): TGTGCCACCCGAACAGGGTCCGGGGAGCTGTTTTTT.